These 2 T cell receptor beta chains were all obtained from the same sample, sequenced in a study of human T cells and chemical hapten exposure. Time point here: patch test 3, about 24 weeks after DPC sensitization. Treatment denoted: therapeutic diphenylcyclopropenone sensitization with weekly scalp DPC. TCRdb ran MiXCR on the RACE reads and lists one entry per CDR3 protein. This repertoire shows 25,000 to 35,000 distinct CDR3 sequences, approximately 5.8% found once; its top ten account for 5.6%. This specimen was whole blood, taken in connection with sensitization to the hapten diphenylcyclopropenone (DPC). Receptors were obtained from a man under 40 with alopecia areata. Some clones in this sample may be carry-over from other donors' samples.

At least ten counts were recorded for this clonotype. The rearrangement uses TRBV19 and TRBJ1-5, with TRBD1 as a possible D gene (5 bases). CDR3 length: 15 amino acids. The V and J ends lost 9 bases and 2 bases respectively, with 17 bases between them. Germline V gene lookup returns CDR1 LNHDA and CDR2 SQIVND (reference sequence). CDR3 sequence reads: CASRDGTGGNQPQHF. The CDR3 coding sequence is TGTGCCAGCAGGGACGGGACCGGGGGCAATCAGCCCCAGCATTTT.

In its sample, this clonotype was seen many times. This chain links TRBV14 with TRBJ2-2, with D possibly being TRBD2 (5 bases). Between the trimmed V and J ends, which lost 4 bases and 11 bases, there was a span of 29 bases. Germline CDR1 SGHDN, CDR2 FVKESK. CDR3 length equals 18 residues. For the CDR3, the DNA is TGTGCCAGCAGCCCCGGGGAGTTGAACACCGGGGAGCTGTTTGAGCTGTTTTTT. As protein: CASSPGELNTGELFELFF.